This is a list of T cell receptor beta chains from one sample in a study of human T cells and chemical hapten exposure. In TCRdb, the RACE reads were re-called with MiXCR into one record per CDR3 protein. The sample contains around 300,000 distinct CDR3 sequences, about 5% of which appear only once. Sequencing was performed on whole blood, taken in connection with sensitization to the hapten diphenylcyclopropenone (DPC). The receptors here all came from a woman in her late teens or twenties with alopecia areata. Some clones in this sample may be carry-over from other donors' samples. Both conserved end residues are part of each CDR3. A D gene is named only where the DNA matches it firmly. The size entry is marked missing in some rows and otherwise reads once, few, many or a size class.

size	J	V	D	DNA	CDR3
few	TRBJ1-2	TRBV13	TRBD1	TGTGCCAGCAGCCCCGGACAGGGGGTATTCTATGGCTACACCTTC	CASSPGQGVFYGYTF
-	TRBJ1-6	TRBV27	-	TGTGCCAGCAGTTCATCGACTGGGGGTAATTCACCCCTCCACTTT	CASSSSTGGNSPLHF
many	TRBJ2-1	TRBV18	-	TGTGCCAGCTCACCACGATCAGGCAGGACGGCCGGCGAGCAGTTCTTC	CASSPRSGRTAGEQFF
-	TRBJ1-1	TRBV7-9	-	TGTGCCAGCAGCAAAGCCCGGGGCGCCGGGTCTGAAGCTTTCTTT	CASSKARGAGSEAFF
few	TRBJ1-2	TRBV19	-	TGTGCCAGTACTGTTAGGGAGATAAATGGCTACACCTTC	CASTVREINGYTF
few	TRBJ1-6	TRBV20-1	-	TGCAGTGCAGAAGACTCAAGCTCCTATAATTCACCCCTCCACTTT	CSAEDSSSYNSPLHF
few	TRBJ2-3	TRBV6-1	-	TGTGCCAGCAGTGAGCCATCGGGGGACAGTGGAACCCGGGCAGATACGCAGTATTTT	CASSEPSGDSGTRADTQYF
-	TRBJ2-2	TRBV19	-	TGTGCCAGTAGTGAGGCAGAAGGGACCGGGGAGCTGTTTTTT	CASSEAEGTGELFF
many	TRBJ2-7	TRBV20-1	TRBD2	TGCAGTGCGGAGGGGACTACCTCCTACGAGCAGTACTTC	CSAEGTTSYEQYF
few	TRBJ1-5	TRBV5-4	TRBD1	TGTGCCAGCAGCTTGGAGGGGGGACAGGAGCCCCAGCATTTT	CASSLEGGQEPQHF
few	TRBJ1-3	TRBV14	-	TGTGCCAGCAGCCAAGGCCGGCCGTGGGCTGGAAACACCATATATTTT	CASSQGRPWAGNTIYF
-	TRBJ1-6	TRBV6-5	-	TGTGCCAGCACCACCCGTCAGGCAGGAGGTTCACCCCTCCACTTT	CASTTRQAGGSPLHF
few	TRBJ2-2	TRBV10-3	TRBD2	TGTGCCACCTGGGGGCTAGCGGGGGAGAACACCGGGGAGCTGTTTTTT	CATWGLAGENTGELFF
few	TRBJ1-5	TRBV20-1	-	TGCAGTGCTAGGCCCACAGGGCCTCAGCCCCAGCATTTT	CSARPTGPQPQHF
-	TRBJ2-7	TRBV5-1	-	TGCGCCAGCAGCCAGAGCGTGGGGTCCGCCTCCTACGAGCAGTACTTC	CASSQSVGSASYEQYF
-	TRBJ2-7	TRBV5-3	-	TGTGCCAGAAGCGAAGGGGTACCAACTCACGAGCAGTACTTC	CARSEGVPTHEQYF
-	TRBJ2-3	TRBV11-2	TRBD1	TGTGCCAGCAGCTTACCAACCTCGACAGGGACTACGCAGTATTTT	CASSLPTSTGTTQYF
-	TRBJ1-2	TRBV12-3/TRBV12-4	TRBD1	TGTGCCAGCAGTACCCTAACAGGGGCCGACTATGGCTACACCTTC	CASSTLTGADYGYTF
few	TRBJ1-2	TRBV5-1	TRBD1	TGCGCCAGCACTTTTACAGGGGACTATGGCTACACCTTC	CASTFTGDYGYTF
few	TRBJ2-1	TRBV4-3	-	TGCGCCAGCAGCCAATATTCGTCGGTCACCTATTTTAGCTACAATGAGCAGTTCTTC	CASSQYSSVTYFSYNEQFF
-	TRBJ2-3	TRBV18	-	TGTGCCAGCTCACCAGACAGAGGGACTCCCGTGGACTTT	CASSPDRGTPVDF
many	TRBJ2-1	TRBV7-2	-	TGTGCCAGCAGCTTAGGACCCCTGGGGTCCAATGAGCAGTTCTTC	CASSLGPLGSNEQFF
many	TRBJ2-1	TRBV24-1	-	TGTGCCACCATGGGGGGCGGTCCTTTCGATGAGCAGTTCTTC	CATMGGGPFDEQFF
many	TRBJ2-3	TRBV5-1	-	TGCGCCAGCAGCTCCATTCGACGTCAGGGTAGCACAGATACGCAGTATTTT	CASSSIRRQGSTDTQYF
-	TRBJ2-7	TRBV6-1	TRBD1	TGTGCCAGCAGCGAAGGACAGGGGGGCTCCTACGAGCAGTACTTC	CASSEGQGGSYEQYF
-	TRBJ1-2	TRBV6-2/TRBV6-3	-	TGTGCCAGCAGTTTCGACGGGAATGGCTACACCTTC	CASSFDGNGYTF
many	TRBJ2-1	TRBV6-2/TRBV6-3	TRBD1	TGTGCCAGCAGTTTCGGGACAGATTACAATGAGCAGTTCTTC	CASSFGTDYNEQFF
many	TRBJ1-4	TRBV7-2	-	TGTGCCAGCAGCTTGAACGGGGCGGGGGAAAAACTGTTTTTT	CASSLNGAGEKLFF
few	TRBJ2-1	TRBV19	-	TGTGCCAGTAGTATAGGTGGGAGTCCCTCGGGGAATGAGCAGTTCTTC	CASSIGGSPSGNEQFF
few	TRBJ1-5	TRBV20-1	-	TGCAGTGCACAACCTTATGACAGACCCAATCAGCCCCAGCATTTT	CSAQPYDRPNQPQHF
few	TRBJ2-7	TRBV20-1	-	TGCAGTGCCAGGGGGATGGGGGGGGACGAGCAGTACTTC	CSARGMGGDEQYF
many	TRBJ1-3	TRBV12-5	-	TGTGCCGTACCCCGGACGCCACCTGGAAACACCATATATTTT	CAVPRTPPGNTIYF
-	TRBJ2-2	TRBV4-3	TRBD1	TGCGCCAGCAGCCACAAGACAGGGTCAGGCGGGGAGCTGTTTTTT	CASSHKTGSGGELFF
-	TRBJ2-3	TRBV9	-	TGTGCCAGCAGCACTGTGGGAGATACGCAGTATTTT	CASSTVGDTQYF
many	TRBJ1-4	TRBV7-2	-	TGTGCCACAAACGCTCGTATGGATGAAAAACTGTTTTTT	CATNARMDEKLFF
many	TRBJ1-4	TRBV6-2/TRBV6-3	-	TGTGCCAGCAGTCCTGGGACGACGGGGAATGAAAAACTGTTTTTT	CASSPGTTGNEKLFF
few	TRBJ2-5	TRBV20-1	TRBD1	TGCAGTGCTAGAGGCCCTCAGAAGGGCAGGGGGTTCCAAGAGACCCAGTACTTC	CSARGPQKGRGFQETQYF
many	TRBJ1-1	TRBV29-1	-	TGCAGCGTTGAGCCTCGCGGATTCACTGAAGCTTTCTTT	CSVEPRGFTEAFF
few	TRBJ2-1	TRBV29-1	-	TGCAGCGTTGAAGATCTTATGGGGTTTGAGCAGTTCTTC	CSVEDLMGFEQFF
few	TRBJ1-2	TRBV6-5	-	TGTGCCAGCATGGGGCGACATCTATCCCGCTACACCTTC	CASMGRHLSRYTF
few	TRBJ2-1	TRBV10-3	TRBD2	TGTGCCATCAGTGATTACACAGCCCTTCTCGGGGGGAGCTCCTACAATGAGCAGTTCTTC	CAISDYTALLGGSSYNEQFF
many	TRBJ2-2	TRBV7-3	TRBD2	TGTGCCAGCAGCGCTGCAAGGACTAGCGGGAACACCGGGGAGCTGTTTTTT	CASSAARTSGNTGELFF
few	TRBJ2-5	TRBV5-5	TRBD2	TGTGCCAGCAGCTTCGATCCTAGCGGGGGTTACCAAGAGACCCAGTACTTC	CASSFDPSGGYQETQYF
few	TRBJ2-3	TRBV10-3	-	TGTGCCATAGGGGCAGGAACAGATACGCAGTATTTT	CAIGAGTDTQYF
many	TRBJ1-5	TRBV20-1	-	TGCAGTGCTAGAGACCCAGGTTCGGGGCTGAATCAGCCCCAGCATTTT	CSARDPGSGLNQPQHF